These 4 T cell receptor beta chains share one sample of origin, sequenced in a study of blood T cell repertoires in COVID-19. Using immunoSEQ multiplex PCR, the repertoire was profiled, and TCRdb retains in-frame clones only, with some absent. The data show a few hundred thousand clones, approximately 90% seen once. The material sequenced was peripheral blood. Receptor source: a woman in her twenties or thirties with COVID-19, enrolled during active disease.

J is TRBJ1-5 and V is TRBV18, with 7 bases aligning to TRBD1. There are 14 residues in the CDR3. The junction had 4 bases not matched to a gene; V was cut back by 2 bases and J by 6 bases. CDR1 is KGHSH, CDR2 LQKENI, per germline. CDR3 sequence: CASSPTGDAQPQHF. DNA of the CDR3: TGTGCCAGCTCACCAACAGGGGATGCTCAGCCCCAGCATTTT.

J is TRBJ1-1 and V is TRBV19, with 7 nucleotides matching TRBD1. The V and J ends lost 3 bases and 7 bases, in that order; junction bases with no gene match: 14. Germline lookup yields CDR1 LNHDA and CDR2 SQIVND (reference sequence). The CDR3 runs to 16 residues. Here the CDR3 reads CASSMVRGRVVIEAFF. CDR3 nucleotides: TGTGCCAGTAGTATGGTGAGGGGGCGGGTTGTGATTGAAGCTTTCTTT.

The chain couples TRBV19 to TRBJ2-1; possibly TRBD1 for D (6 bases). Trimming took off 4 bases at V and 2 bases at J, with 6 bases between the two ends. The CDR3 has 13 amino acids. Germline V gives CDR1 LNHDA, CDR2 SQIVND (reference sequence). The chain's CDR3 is CASSRDTYNEQFF. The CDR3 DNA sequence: TGTGCCAGTAGTAGGGACACCTACAATGAGCAGTTCTTC.

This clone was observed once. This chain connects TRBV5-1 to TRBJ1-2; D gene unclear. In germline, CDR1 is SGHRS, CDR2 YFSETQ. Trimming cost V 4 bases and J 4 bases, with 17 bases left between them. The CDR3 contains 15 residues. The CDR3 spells CASSIRASSPYGYTF. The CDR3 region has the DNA TGCGCCAGCAGCATCCGGGCTTCTAGCCCCTATGGCTACACCTTC.